What follows describes a single T cell receptor beta chain. This clonotype was observed once. Its antigen is not yet known. No per-base quality is available; no much larger clone lies one base away. The data were taken from a study of CD8 T cells in ankylosing spondylitis (dated by TCRdb to 2017 to 2019). Broadly, across the study: The study set out to find disease-linked TCR variants by profiling T cell receptor beta repertoires in ankylosing spondylitis patients and healthy donors. The whole study cohort included roughly 110 healthy donors and some 27 ankylosing spondylitis patients. Samples of peripheral blood were taken, and for ankylosing spondylitis patients, synovial fluid was collected as well. Study-wide conclusions, independent of this receptor: Some TCR beta motif variants had previously been reported in synovial fluid and blood of reactive arthritis patients, which suggested common disease-initiation mechanisms. Significant enrichment of the disease-linked clones was reported in matched synovial fluid samples from ankylosing spondylitis patients. The disease-linked clones showed a CD8+ phenotype and occurred at relatively low frequencies in peripheral blood. A TCR beta motif of seven or eight highly homologous amino acid variants appeared characteristic of blood from ankylosing spondylitis patients.

TCRdb records Illumina HiSeq 2500 as the sequencer. Quantitative 5'-RACE with molecular barcodes was used to prepare TCR beta libraries. The authors' pipeline ran thus. To identify disease-linked TCR variants, a new computational method was used, one built on a probabilistic model of VDJ rearrangement. The public sequencing data were trimmed at Q25 with fastp and processed into clonotypes with MiXCR by TCRdb, which kept only in-frame beta chains. Each entry is one CDR3 protein sequence, shown with its most common DNA and genes. Here the V and J calls rest on TCRdb's processing, not on the authors' analysis. The sample table records about 340,000 distinct CDR3 sequences; approximately 22% of these occur just once. The ten biggest clones cover about an eighth of the sample. This receptor was taken from a male donor with ankylosing spondylitis or in good health (not recorded which). The specimen sequenced was blood, either unsorted or a sorted T cell fraction (not recorded which).

The base sequence is TGTGCCAGCAGCTTAATGGACAGGGGTGATACGCAGTATTTT. Protein translation: CASSLMDRGDTQYF. The sequence is built from TRBV7-3 and TRBJ2-3; 9 bases in the middle match TRBD1. CDR1 and CDR2 are read off the germline V gene as SGHTA and FQGTGA. Taken from cysteine to phenylalanine, the CDR3 has 14 residues. The entry retains the CDR3 DNA only, 42 bases that are in frame from base 1. Ends trimmed: V by 1 base, J by 6 bases; bases unmatched to a gene: 2.